This T cell receptor (beta chain) was obtained from a study of regulatory T cells in long-lasting Graves disease. The study's findings and limits: The work looked only at peripheral blood and did not look at thyroid tissue. Reduced TCR diversity was observed in persistent Graves' patients versus newly diagnosed patients.

Combining iRepertoire HTBI primers with Arm-PCR of CDR3 regions, the authors built TCR beta libraries. TCRdb itself ran the multiplex PCR reads through MiXCR, one entry per CDR3 protein. The repertoire holds 560,000 or so distinct CDR3 sequences, with around 16% as singletons. The time point here: newly diagnosed GD, antithyroid drugs for less than 3 months. Making the TCR library involved RNA that had been extracted from PBMCs. Points on this clonotype: Its specificity is unknown.

The same sample was also studied in work on T cells in Graves' hyperthyroidism and ophthalmopathy. As reported in that work: Primed by the HTBI set, a first-round RT-PCR was run on the TCR CDR3.

This specimen consisted of peripheral blood mononuclear cells (PBMCs), obtained at new diagnosis, from a patient treated with antithyroid drugs. The clonotype originates from a man between 18 and 35 years old with Graves disease.

CDR3 DNA: TGTGCCAGCAGCTTAGCTCAGGGGGCGAGTACGGGGGCCAACGTCCTGACTTTC. It encodes CASSLAQGASTGANVLTF. The V and J genes are TRBV7-9 and TRBJ2-6; 8 positions match TRBD1. This CDR3 has 18 residues. Germline loops: CDR1 SEHNR, CDR2 FQNEAQ (reference sequence). Germline trimming cut 0 bases from V and 4 bases from J; bases unmatched to any gene: 8.